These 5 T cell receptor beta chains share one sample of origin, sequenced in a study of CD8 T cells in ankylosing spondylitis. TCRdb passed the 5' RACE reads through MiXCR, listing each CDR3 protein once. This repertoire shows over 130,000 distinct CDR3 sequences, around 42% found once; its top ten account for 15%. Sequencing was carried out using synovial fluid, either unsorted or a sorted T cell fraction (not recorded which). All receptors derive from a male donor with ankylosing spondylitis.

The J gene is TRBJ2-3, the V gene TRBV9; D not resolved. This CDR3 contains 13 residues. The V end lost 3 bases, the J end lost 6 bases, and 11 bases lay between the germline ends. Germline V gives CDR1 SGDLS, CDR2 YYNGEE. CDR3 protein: CASSANTPDTQYF. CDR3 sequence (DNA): TGTGCCAGCAGCGCGAATACACCGGATACGCAGTATTTT.

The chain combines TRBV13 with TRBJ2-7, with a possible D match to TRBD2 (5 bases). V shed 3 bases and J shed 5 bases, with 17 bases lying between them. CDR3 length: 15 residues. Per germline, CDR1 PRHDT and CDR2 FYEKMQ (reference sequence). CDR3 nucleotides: TGTGCCAGCAGCTTCCCTGACAAGACGAGGGACGAGCAGTACTTC. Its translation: CASSFPDKTRDEQYF.

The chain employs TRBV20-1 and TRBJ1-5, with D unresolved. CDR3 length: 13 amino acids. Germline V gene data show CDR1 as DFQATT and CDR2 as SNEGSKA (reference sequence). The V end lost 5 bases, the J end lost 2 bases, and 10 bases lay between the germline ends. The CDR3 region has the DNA TGCAGTGCTTCGGGCCCCCGCAATCAGCCCCAGCATTTT. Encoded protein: CSASGPRNQPQHF.

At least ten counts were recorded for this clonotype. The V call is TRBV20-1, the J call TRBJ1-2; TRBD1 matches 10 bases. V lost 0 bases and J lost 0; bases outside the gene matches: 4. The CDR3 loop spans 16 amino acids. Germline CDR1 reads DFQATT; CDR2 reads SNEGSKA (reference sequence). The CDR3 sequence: CSARDYGTGANYGYTF. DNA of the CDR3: TGCAGTGCTAGAGATTATGGGACAGGGGCTAACTATGGCTACACCTTC.

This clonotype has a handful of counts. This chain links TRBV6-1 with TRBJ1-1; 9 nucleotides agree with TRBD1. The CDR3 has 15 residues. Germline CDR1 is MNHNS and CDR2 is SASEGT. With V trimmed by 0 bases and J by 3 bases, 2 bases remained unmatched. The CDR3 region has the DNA TGTGCCAGCAGTGAAGCAACAGGGGGCTACACTGAAGCTTTCTTT. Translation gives CASSEATGGYTEAFF.